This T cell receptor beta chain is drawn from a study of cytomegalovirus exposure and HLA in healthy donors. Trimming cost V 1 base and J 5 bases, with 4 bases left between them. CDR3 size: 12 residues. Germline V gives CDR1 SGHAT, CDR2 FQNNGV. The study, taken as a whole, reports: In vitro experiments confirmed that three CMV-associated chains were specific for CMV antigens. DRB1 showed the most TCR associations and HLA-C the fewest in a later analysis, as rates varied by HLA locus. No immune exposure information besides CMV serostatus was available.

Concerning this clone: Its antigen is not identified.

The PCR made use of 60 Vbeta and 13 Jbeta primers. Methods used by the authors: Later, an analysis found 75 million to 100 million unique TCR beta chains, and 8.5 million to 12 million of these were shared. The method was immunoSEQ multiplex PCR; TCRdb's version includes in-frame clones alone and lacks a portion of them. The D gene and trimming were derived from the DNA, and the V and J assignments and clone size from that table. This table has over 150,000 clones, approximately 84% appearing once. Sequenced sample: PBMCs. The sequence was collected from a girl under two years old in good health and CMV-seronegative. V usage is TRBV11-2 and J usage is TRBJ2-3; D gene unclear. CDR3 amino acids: CASSLGRDTQYF. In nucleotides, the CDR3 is TGTGCCAGCAGCTTAGGGAGAGATACGCAGTATTTT.